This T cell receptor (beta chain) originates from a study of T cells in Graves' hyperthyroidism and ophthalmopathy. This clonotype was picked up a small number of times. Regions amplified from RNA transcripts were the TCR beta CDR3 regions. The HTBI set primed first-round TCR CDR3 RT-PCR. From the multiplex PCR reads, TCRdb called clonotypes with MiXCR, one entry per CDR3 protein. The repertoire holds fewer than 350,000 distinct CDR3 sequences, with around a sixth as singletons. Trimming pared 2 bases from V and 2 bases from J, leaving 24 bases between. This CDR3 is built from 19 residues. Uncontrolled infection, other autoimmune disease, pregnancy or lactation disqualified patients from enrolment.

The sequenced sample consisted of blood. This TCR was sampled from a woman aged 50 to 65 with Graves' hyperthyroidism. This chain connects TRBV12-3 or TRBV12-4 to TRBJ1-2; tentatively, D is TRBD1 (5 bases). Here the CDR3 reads CASSLRLGQGEGKNYGYTF. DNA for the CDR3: TGTGCCAGCAGTTTAAGGTTGGGGCAGGGTGAAGGGAAAAACTATGGCTACACCTTC.